A selection of T cell receptor beta chains follows, all from one sample in a study of cytomegalovirus exposure and HLA in healthy donors. The data were produced by immunoSEQ multiplex PCR, yet TCRdb's version contains in-frame clones alone and is incomplete. The table lists around 120,000 clones, around two thirds of them singletons. Sequencing input: PBMCs. These receptors originate from a man aged 25 to 45 in good health and CMV-seropositive. Both conserved end residues are part of each CDR3. The D gene is left open where the match is weak. Some rows have no size entry. The others give once, few or many, or a class for an expanded clone.

J,D,V,size,DNA,CDR3
TRBJ2-5,.,TRBV25-1,.,TGTGCCAGCAGTAGCACTCGGGGGGCCCTAGGAGAGACCCAGTACTTC,CASSSTRGALGETQYF
TRBJ2-2,TRBD1,TRBV7-6,.,TGTGCCAGCAGCTTGACGACAGGGTTTATCACCGGGGAGCTGTTTTTT,CASSLTTGFITGELFF
TRBJ2-3,.,TRBV7-9,few,TGTGCCAGCGCCTGGACTAGCACAGATACGCAGTATTTT,CASAWTSTDTQYF
TRBJ1-1,TRBD1,TRBV5-1,.,TGCGCCAGCAGCTGGGGGACAGGGGGCTCTGAAGCTTTCTTT,CASSWGTGGSEAFF
TRBJ2-7,.,TRBV4-1,.,TGCGCCAGCAGACGACAGGGAGGCAGCGGCGAGCAGTACTTC,CASRRQGGSGEQYF
TRBJ1-5,.,TRBV2,.,TGTGCCAGCAGTGACCAGGAGGATCAGCCCCAGCATTTT,CASSDQEDQPQHF
TRBJ2-1,TRBD1,TRBV5-1,.,TGCGCCAGCAGCCTCGGACAGGGGGCCTACAATGAGCAGTTCTTC,CASSLGQGAYNEQFF
TRBJ2-2,.,TRBV10-3,.,TGTGCCATCAGAAGCCGCGTGCTGAACACCGGGGAGCTGTTTTTT,CAIRSRVLNTGELFF
TRBJ2-4,TRBD1,TRBV6-5,once,TGTGCCAGCAGTCCGGACAGGGTTGCCAAAAACATTCAGTACTTC,CASSPDRVAKNIQYF
TRBJ2-2,TRBD1,TRBV11-3,.,TGTGCCAGCAGCCCCCAGGGGGCCAACACCGGGGAGCTGTTTTTT,CASSPQGANTGELFF
TRBJ1-2,.,TRBV5-6,few,TGTGCCAGCAGCATAACAGGGTTCGGGTATGGCTACACCTTC,CASSITGFGYGYTF
TRBJ2-7,TRBD2,TRBV5-4,.,TGTGCCAGCAGCCTAGGGACTAGCGGGGAAGGACTGTACTTC,CASSLGTSGEGLYF
TRBJ1-2,TRBD1,TRBV6-1,.,TGTGCCAGCAGTGCAGGGACAGGGGGCCGAGGGTGGAACTATGGCTACACCTTC,CASSAGTGGRGWNYGYTF
TRBJ2-5,TRBD2,TRBV5-1,.,TGCGCCAGCAGCTTGAGTGCTAGCGGGGGGGGCGAGACCCAGTACTTC,CASSLSASGGGETQYF
TRBJ1-4,.,TRBV18,.,TGTGCCAGCTCACCACAACAGGCTGCAACTAATGAAAAACTGTTTTTT,CASSPQQAATNEKLFF
TRBJ2-7,.,TRBV6-5,.,TGTGCCATCGGGTCAACAGGGGAGCAGTACTTC,CAIGSTGEQYF
TRBJ1-1,.,TRBV7-7,.,TGTGCTAGCAGCTTAGTGCAGGGTGAGATGAACACTGAAGCTTTCTTT,CASSLVQGEMNTEAFF
TRBJ2-2,.,TRBV5-1,.,TGCGCCAGCAGTTTCGCGGCCGCGAACACCGGGGAGCTGTTTTTT,CASSFAAANTGELFF
TRBJ1-1,.,TRBV2,.,TGTGCCAGCAGGAACAGGGTGGGGACTGAAGCTTTCTTT,CASRNRVGTEAFF
TRBJ2-2,TRBD1,TRBV7-9,few,TGTGCCAGCAGCCCGCCGACAGGGATAGTCGGGGAGCTGTTTTTT,CASSPPTGIVGELFF
TRBJ2-3,.,TRBV4-1,.,TGCGCCAGCAGCCTCCTGACAGGCACAGATACGCAGTATTTT,CASSLLTGTDTQYF
TRBJ1-6,.,TRBV7-9,.,TGTGCCAGCAGCTTAGTCCTACAGGGTGGTAATTCACCCCTCCACTTT,CASSLVLQGGNSPLHF
TRBJ2-1,.,TRBV7-9,.,TGTGCCAGCACCCTGGGGCAGGGATCCTACAATGAGCAGTTCTTC,CASTLGQGSYNEQFF
TRBJ2-7,TRBD1,TRBV6-1,.,TGTGCCAGCGGGGGACAGGGGAGCTACGAGCAGTACTTC,CASGGQGSYEQYF
TRBJ1-1,TRBD1,TRBV5-1,.,TGCGCCAGCAGCTTGAACCCCCAGGGGGCGGTGAACACTGAAGCTTTCTTT,CASSLNPQGAVNTEAFF
TRBJ1-1,.,TRBV15,.,TGTGCCACCAGCAAAGTAGGAGGGGCCACTGAAGCTTTCTTT,CATSKVGGATEAFF
TRBJ2-7,.,TRBV5-5,.,TGTGCCAGCAGCCGAAATCCAGGCCTTAGTCCCCCCGAGCAGTACTTC,CASSRNPGLSPPEQYF
TRBJ1-3,.,TRBV5-1,.,TGCGCCAGCAGCCTTACCTACTCTGGAAACACCATATATTTT,CASSLTYSGNTIYF
TRBJ2-3,TRBD1,TRBV7-9,few,TGTGCCAGCAGACGCTCGTCACAGGGGGCGGTGTTTACAGATACGCAGTATTTT,CASRRSSQGAVFTDTQYF
TRBJ2-7,TRBD1,TRBV27,once,TGTGCCAGCAGTTTTCCCAGGGGGGAGCAGTACTTC,CASSFPRGEQYF
TRBJ2-3,.,TRBV5-6,few,TGTGCCAGCAGCTTGCGGACAGATACGCAGTATTTT,CASSLRTDTQYF
TRBJ2-7,.,TRBV4-2,.,TGTGCCAGCAGCCAAGTATCCGCGGGGGAGCAGTACTTC,CASSQVSAGEQYF
TRBJ1-1,TRBD1,TRBV27,once,TGTGCCAGCAGTGAAACAGGGGTCGGGACTGAAGCTTTCTTT,CASSETGVGTEAFF
TRBJ1-2,.,TRBV11-2,.,TGTGCCAGCAGCCTTACACGTCTCTATGGCTACACCTTC,CASSLTRLYGYTF
TRBJ2-5,TRBD1,TRBV10-3,.,TGTGCCATCAGGGGGGACAGAGAGACCCAGTACTTC,CAIRGDRETQYF
TRBJ2-1,TRBD2,TRBV5-1,.,TGCGCCAGCAGCTTGAGGAGCGGGGGGACCCATGAGCAGTTCTTC,CASSLRSGGTHEQFF
TRBJ1-6,TRBD1,TRBV7-9,.,TGTGCCAGCAGCTTACAGGGGGAATCACCCCTCCACTTT,CASSLQGESPLHF
TRBJ1-2,TRBD1,TRBV2,.,TGTGCCAGCAGTGGGGGACAGGGAAATCCTTATGGCTACACCTTC,CASSGGQGNPYGYTF
TRBJ1-5,.,TRBV11-2,.,TGTGCCAGCAGTCAGGGGTCTGTCAATCAGCCCCAGCATTTT,CASSQGSVNQPQHF
TRBJ1-2,TRBD1,TRBV27,.,TGTGCCAGCAGTTTATCCTCGACAGGGTGGGATGGCTACACCTTC,CASSLSSTGWDGYTF
TRBJ1-5,TRBD1,TRBV28,few,TGTGCCAGCAGTGCCGGGACAGCCGCTTCATTTTACCATTTT,CASSAGTAASFYHF
TRBJ2-7,.,TRBV5-5,.,TGTGCCAGCAGCTTGAGCGCAGGGGCCTCCTACGAGCAGTACTTC,CASSLSAGASYEQYF
TRBJ1-6,.,TRBV6-5,.,TGTGCCAGCAGAAACACGGGAGGGAAGGAAACCCTCCACTTT,CASRNTGGKETLHF
TRBJ1-1,.,TRBV7-8,.,TGTGCCAGCAGCTTAGTCGGGGGATTCCCTGAAGCTTTCTTT,CASSLVGGFPEAFF
TRBJ2-5,.,TRBV19,.,TGTGCCAGTAGCCCCCGGGACAACGAGTACCAAGAGACCCAGTACTTC,CASSPRDNEYQETQYF
TRBJ2-3,.,TRBV7-9,.,TGTGCCAGCAGCGACGGGACTAGCACAGATACGCAGTATTTT,CASSDGTSTDTQYF
TRBJ2-7,.,TRBV11-2,.,TGTGCCAGCAGCTTTTCGACACCATACGAGCAGTACTTC,CASSFSTPYEQYF
TRBJ1-2,TRBD1,TRBV10-3,few,TGTGCCATCAGCGTGACAGGGGACCTCTATGGCTACACCTTC,CAISVTGDLYGYTF